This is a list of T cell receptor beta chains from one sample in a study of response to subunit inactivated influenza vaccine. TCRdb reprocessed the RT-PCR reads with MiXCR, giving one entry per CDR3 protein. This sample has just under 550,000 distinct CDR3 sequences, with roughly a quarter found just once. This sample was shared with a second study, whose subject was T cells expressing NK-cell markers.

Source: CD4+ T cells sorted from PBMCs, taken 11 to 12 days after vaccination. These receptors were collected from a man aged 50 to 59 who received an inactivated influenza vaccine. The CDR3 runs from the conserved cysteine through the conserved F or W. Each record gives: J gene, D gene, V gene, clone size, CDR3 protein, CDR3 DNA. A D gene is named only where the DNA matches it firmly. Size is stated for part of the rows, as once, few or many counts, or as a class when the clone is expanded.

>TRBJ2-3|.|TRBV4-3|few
CASSQRSSTDTQYF
TGCGCCAGCAGCCAGCGGAGTAGCACAGATACGCAGTATTTT
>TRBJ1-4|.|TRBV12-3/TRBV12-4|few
CASSPRDGDEKLFF
TGTGCCAGCAGTCCCCGGGACGGAGATGAAAAACTGTTTTTT
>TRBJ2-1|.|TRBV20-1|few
CSAQFPQYNEQFF
TGCAGTGCCCAATTCCCACAGTACAATGAGCAGTTCTTC
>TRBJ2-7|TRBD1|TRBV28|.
CASRTGGVTYEQYF
TGTGCCAGCAGGACAGGGGGGGTTACCTACGAGCAGTACTTC
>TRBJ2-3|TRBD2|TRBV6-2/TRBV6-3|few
CASSYPSGGLTDTQYF
TGTGCCAGCAGTTACCCTAGCGGGGGGTTAACAGATACGCAGTATTTT
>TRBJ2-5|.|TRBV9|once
CASSVEAGLYQETQYF
TGTGCCAGCAGCGTAGAGGCGGGCCTGTACCAAGAGACCCAGTACTTC
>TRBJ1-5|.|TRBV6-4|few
CASNNRDVGNQPQHF
TGTGCCAGCAATAACAGGGACGTGGGCAATCAGCCCCAGCATTTT
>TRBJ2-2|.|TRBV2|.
CASSEVTGIGLNTGELFF
TGTGCCAGCAGTGAAGTCACGGGTATAGGGCTGAACACCGGGGAGCTGTTTTTT
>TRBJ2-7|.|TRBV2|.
CASSPGGNEQYF
TGTGCCAGCAGTCCTGGGGGAAACGAGCAGTACTTC
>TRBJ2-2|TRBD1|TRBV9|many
CASSVTGQLAGELFF
TGTGCCAGCAGCGTTACGGGACAGCTAGCCGGGGAGCTGTTTTTT
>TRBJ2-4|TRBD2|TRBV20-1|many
CSARGKAGSENIQYF
TGCAGTGCTAGAGGAAAAGCGGGAAGTGAAAACATTCAGTACTTC
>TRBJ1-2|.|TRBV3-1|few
CASSQGSDPLGGYTF
TGTGCCAGCAGCCAAGGGTCGGATCCCTTGGGTGGCTACACCTTC
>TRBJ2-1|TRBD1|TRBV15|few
CATSVRDRAYNEQFF
TGTGCCACCAGCGTCCGGGACAGGGCCTACAATGAGCAGTTCTTC
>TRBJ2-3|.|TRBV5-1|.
CASSLVPRRGTDTQYF
TGCGCCAGCAGCTTGGTTCCTAGGAGGGGAACAGATACGCAGTATTTT
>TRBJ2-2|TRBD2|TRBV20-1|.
CSASGRADTGELFF
TGCAGTGCTAGCGGGAGGGCCGATACCGGGGAGCTGTTTTTT
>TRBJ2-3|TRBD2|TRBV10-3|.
CASSSGRRTDTQYF
TGTGCCAGTTCTAGCGGGAGAAGGACAGATACGCAGTATTTT
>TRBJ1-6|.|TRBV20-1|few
CSATGWSPNNSPLHF
TGCAGTGCGACTGGTTGGAGCCCAAATAATTCACCCCTCCACTTT
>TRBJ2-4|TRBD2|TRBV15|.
CATSRPTSGWAKNIQYF
TGTGCCACCAGCAGACCCACTAGCGGTTGGGCCAAAAACATTCAGTACTTC
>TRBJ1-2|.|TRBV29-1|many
CSVSTGTTYGYTF
TGCAGCGTTAGCACCGGGACAACCTATGGCTACACCTTC
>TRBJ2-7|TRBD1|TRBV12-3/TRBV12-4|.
CASRGGTGGYEQYF
TGTGCCAGCAGGGGAGGGACAGGGGGCTACGAGCAGTACTTC
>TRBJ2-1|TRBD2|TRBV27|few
CASTSGLAGGGYNEQFF
TGTGCCAGCACTAGCGGGCTAGCGGGAGGAGGTTACAATGAGCAGTTCTTC
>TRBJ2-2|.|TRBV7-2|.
CASSFRQNTGELFF
TGTGCCAGCAGCTTCCGGCAAAACACCGGGGAGCTGTTTTTT
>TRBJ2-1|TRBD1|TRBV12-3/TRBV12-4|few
CASSLQGARLARGQFF
TGTGCCAGCAGTTTACAGGGGGCGCGTCTGGCTCGGGGGCAGTTCTTC
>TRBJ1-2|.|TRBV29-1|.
CSVERVRGLASGYTF
TGCAGCGTTGAAAGGGTCAGGGGCCTCGCGAGTGGCTACACCTTC
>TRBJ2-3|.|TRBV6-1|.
CASRRGGRTDTQYF
TGTGCCAGCAGGAGGGGGGGCCGAACAGATACGCAGTATTTT
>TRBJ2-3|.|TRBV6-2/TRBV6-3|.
CASSYTTYGDTQYF
TGTGCCAGCAGTTACACCACCTATGGAGATACGCAGTATTTT
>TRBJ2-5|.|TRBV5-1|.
CASSSRLARQETQYF
TGCGCCAGCAGCTCCCGCCTAGCGCGTCAAGAGACCCAGTACTTC
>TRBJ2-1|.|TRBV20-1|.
CSGLAFNEQFF
TGCAGCGGGCTAGCGTTCAATGAGCAGTTCTTC
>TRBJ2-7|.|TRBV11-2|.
CASGRWGSGGEQYF
TGTGCCAGCGGACGGTGGGGTAGCGGAGGGGAGCAGTACTTC
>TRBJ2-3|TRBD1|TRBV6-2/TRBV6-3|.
CASSYYYRGAGTDTQYF
TGTGCCAGCAGTTATTACTACAGGGGGGCAGGCACAGATACGCAGTATTTT
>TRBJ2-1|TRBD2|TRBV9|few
CASSRRLAAYNEQFF
TGTGCCAGCAGCCGTCGACTAGCGGCCTACAATGAGCAGTTCTTC
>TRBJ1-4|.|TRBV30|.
CAWSRGTVLEKLFF
TGTGCCTGGAGCCGGGGGACGGTTTTGGAAAAACTGTTTTTT
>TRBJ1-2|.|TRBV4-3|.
CASSQVITGGRSGYGYTF
TGCGCCAGCAGCCAAGTTATAACTGGGGGGAGATCTGGGTATGGCTACACCTTC
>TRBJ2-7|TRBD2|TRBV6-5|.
CASSPSGLAGGYEQYF
TGTGCCAGCAGTCCCTCGGGACTAGCGGGAGGATACGAGCAGTACTTC
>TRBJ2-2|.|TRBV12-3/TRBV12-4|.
CASCRAGNTGELFF
TGTGCCAGTTGTCGGGCAGGGAACACCGGGGAGCTGTTTTTT
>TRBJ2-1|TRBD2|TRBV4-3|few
CASSQVVASGGSYNEQFF
TGCGCCAGCAGCCAAGTGGTGGCTAGCGGGGGCTCCTACAATGAGCAGTTCTTC
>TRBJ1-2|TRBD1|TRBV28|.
CATTWDRAGGYTF
TGTGCCACCACCTGGGACAGGGCCGGAGGCTACACCTTC
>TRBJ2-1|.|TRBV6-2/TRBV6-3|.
CASSSGQNNEQFF
TGTGCCAGCAGTTCCGGACAGAACAATGAGCAGTTCTTC
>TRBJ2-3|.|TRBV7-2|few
CASSVRGSGPDTQYF
TGTGCCAGCAGCGTCCGGGGTAGCGGACCAGATACGCAGTATTTT
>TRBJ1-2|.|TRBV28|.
CASSPNDRFRYTF
TGTGCCAGCAGTCCCAATGACAGGTTTCGCTACACCTTC
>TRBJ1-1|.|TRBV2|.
CASKMETPLAFF
TGTGCCAGCAAAATGGAGACACCCTTGGCTTTCTTT
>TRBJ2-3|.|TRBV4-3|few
CASSQDRPPGTDTQYF
TGCGCCAGCAGCCAAGATCGGCCCCCGGGCACAGATACGCAGTATTTT
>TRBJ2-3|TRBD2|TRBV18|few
CASSLLAGLDTQYF
TGTGCCAGCTCATTACTAGCGGGTTTAGATACGCAGTATTTT
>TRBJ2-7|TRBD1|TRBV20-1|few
CSALGQGTYEQYF
TGCAGTGCGCTGGGACAGGGCACCTACGAGCAGTACTTC
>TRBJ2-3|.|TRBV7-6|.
CASSLARITDTQYF
TGTGCCAGCAGCTTAGCTCGAATCACAGATACGCAGTATTTT
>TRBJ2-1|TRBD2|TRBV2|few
CASRSTSGSFDEQFF
TGTGCCAGCCGTTCTACTAGCGGGAGCTTCGATGAGCAGTTCTTC
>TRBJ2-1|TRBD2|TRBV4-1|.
CASSQDQLAALYPFF
TGCGCCAGCAGCCAAGATCAGCTAGCGGCCCTTTATCCGTTCTTC
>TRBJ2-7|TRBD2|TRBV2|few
CASSDGLVSYEQYF
TGTGCCAGCAGTGATGGACTAGTCTCCTACGAGCAGTACTTC
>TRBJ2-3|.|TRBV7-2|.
CASSLGPKADTQYF
TGTGCCAGCAGCTTAGGCCCCAAGGCAGATACGCAGTATTTT
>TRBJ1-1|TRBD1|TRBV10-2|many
CASKWTGNTEAFF
TGCGCCAGCAAATGGACAGGGAACACTGAAGCTTTCTTT
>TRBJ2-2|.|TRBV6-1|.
CASSEGLGAGELFF
TGTGCCAGCAGTGAAGGGTTAGGGGCCGGGGAGCTGTTTTTT
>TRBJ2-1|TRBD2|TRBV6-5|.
CASSYPGLAGSSSYNEQFF
TGTGCCAGCAGTTACCCGGGACTAGCGGGTTCCAGCTCCTACAATGAGCAGTTCTTC
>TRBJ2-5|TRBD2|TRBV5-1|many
CASSQGTSGQETQYF
TGCGCCAGCAGCCAGGGTACTAGCGGCCAAGAGACCCAGTACTTC